This T cell receptor beta chain was captured by sequencing in a study of blood T cells in healthy people across ages. Primers used in a second PCR of about 7 to 12 cycles were a sample-barcoded 5' primer and a J-beta primer mix. MiXCR, applied by TCRdb to the 5' RACE reads, yields one record per CDR3 protein. Among approximately 800,000 distinct CDR3 sequences, around half were seen once, and the ten largest hold less than 20%. V was pared by 4 bases and J by 2 bases, with 1 base of the junction left unmatched. This CDR3 is built from 14 residues. Germline V gene sequence: CDR1 DFQATT, CDR2 SNEGSKA (reference sequence). Per-sample yields of isolated PBMCs were at least 6 million.

Specimen: blood. The chain carries TRBV20-1 and TRBJ2-1; 11 bases align to TRBD2. The TCR originated in a man aged 80 or over in good health. The CDR3 loop reads CSAIAGGTYNEQFF. CDR3 in DNA: TGCAGTGCTATAGCGGGGGGGACCTACAATGAGCAGTTCTTC.